This T cell receptor (beta chain) was identified during a study of control samples from healthy donors and cancer patients. The table came from immunoSEQ multiplex PCR; TCRdb's copy has only in-frame clones and leaves some out. The sample carries over 100,000 clones, 75% to 95% recorded once. The source of this sequence is a man between 35 and 55 years old in good health. The sequencing sample was made of blood.

The CDR3 DNA follows: TGTGCCTGGAGTCACAGGGGGGACCAGCCCCAGCATTTT. It codes for CAWSHRGDQPQHF. The V call is TRBV30, the J call TRBJ1-5, with 8 bases lining up with TRBD1. V dropped 2 bases and J dropped 7; count of bases not matched to a gene: 4. The germline CDR1 and CDR2 sequences are GTSNPN and SVGIG (reference sequence). The CDR3 loop spans 13 amino acids.